A selection of T cell receptor beta chains follows, all from one sample in a study of a mutant IDH1 vaccine in newly diagnosed glioma. The method was immunoSEQ multiplex PCR; TCRdb's version includes in-frame clones alone and lacks a portion of them. The sample yields more than 50,000 clones, around 85% seen once. The source was PBMCs, collected from a glioma patient treated with radiotherapy, temozolomide or both. The receptors were gathered from a man aged 25 to 40 with glioma. Both conserved end residues are part of each CDR3. D genes are given only for firm matches. Size tells how often a clone was seen (once, few, many) or the class of an expanded clone, and some rows leave it out.

clone_size	d_call	j_call	v_call	cdr3_aa	cdr3_nt
NA	TRBD1	TRBJ1-5	TRBV11-2	CASSPRTGGTQPQHF	TGTGCCAGCAGCCCTAGGACAGGGGGCACTCAGCCCCAGCATTTT
NA	NA	TRBJ1-3	TRBV7-9	CASSLVRGAITRNTIYF	TGTGCCAGCAGCTTAGTTCGCGGAGCGATTACGCGAAACACCATATATTTT
few	NA	TRBJ1-1	TRBV20-1	CSATDSEAFF	TGCAGTGCTACTGACAGTGAAGCTTTCTTT
few	NA	TRBJ1-1	TRBV27	CASSLGRGLNTEAFF	TGTGCCAGCAGTTTGGGCAGGGGCTTGAACACTGAAGCTTTCTTT
NA	TRBD1	TRBJ2-2	TRBV4-2	CASSQQPGQGNTGELFF	TGTGCCAGCAGCCAACAACCGGGACAGGGGAACACCGGGGAGCTGTTTTTT
few	NA	TRBJ1-1	TRBV6-5	CASSLQGAGTEAFF	TGTGCCAGCAGTCTACAGGGCGCGGGCACTGAAGCTTTCTTT
NA	NA	TRBJ1-5	TRBV10-3	CAISDRQELNQPQHF	TGTGCCATCAGTGACAGACAGGAACTCAATCAGCCCCAGCATTTT
NA	NA	TRBJ1-6	TRBV4-1	CASSQDVTGHYNSPLHF	TGCGCCAGCAGCCAAGATGTGACCGGCCACTATAATTCACCCCTCCACTTT
NA	NA	TRBJ1-2	TRBV20-1	CSARDRLTTAF	TGCAGTGCTAGAGATCGGCTGACGACTGCCTTC
NA	NA	TRBJ2-4	TRBV19	CASSLVATGNIQYF	TGTGCCAGTAGCCTTGTGGCTACCGGCAACATTCAGTACTTC
NA	NA	TRBJ2-3	TRBV28	CASSYKTRNTQYF	TGTGCCAGCAGTTATAAGACTCGTAATACGCAGTATTTT
NA	NA	TRBJ1-5	TRBV6-5	CASSRDWNQPQHF	TGTGCCAGCAGTAGGGACTGGAATCAGCCCCAGCATTTT
NA	NA	TRBJ1-1	TRBV27	CASRPFRGFFTEAFF	TGTGCCAGCAGACCTTTCAGAGGGTTTTTCACTGAAGCTTTCTTT
NA	NA	TRBJ2-5	TRBV5-4	CASSLRGSRSETQYF	TGTGCCAGCAGCCTGAGGGGCTCCCGGTCAGAGACCCAGTACTTC
NA	NA	TRBJ1-1	TRBV10-3	CAISRTGNTEAFF	TGTGCCATCAGTCGGACGGGCAACACTGAAGCTTTCTTT
NA	NA	TRBJ1-2	TRBV28	CASSTSTTGNYGYTF	TGTGCCAGCAGCACCTCGACAACAGGGAACTATGGCTACACCTTC
few	TRBD1	TRBJ1-5	TRBV19	CASRLGDREYDQPQHF	TGTGCCAGTAGGCTAGGGGACAGGGAGTACGATCAGCCCCAGCATTTT
NA	NA	TRBJ1-4	TRBV28	CASSLTNRFLNEKLFF	TGTGCCAGCAGCTTGACCAACAGGTTTCTTAATGAAAAACTGTTTTTT
NA	NA	TRBJ1-4	TRBV4-2	CASSQEGSVGEKLFF	TGTGCCAGCAGCCAAGAAGGGTCAGTTGGAGAAAAACTGTTTTTT
NA	TRBD1	TRBJ2-1	TRBV6-5	CASRKDRGRVNEQFF	TGTGCCAGCAGAAAAGACAGGGGGCGAGTCAATGAGCAGTTCTTC
NA	NA	TRBJ2-7	TRBV18	CASSPLSGDYEQYF	TGTGCCAGCTCACCCTTATCGGGGGACTACGAGCAGTACTTC
NA	NA	TRBJ2-7	TRBV19	CASSITGSSYEQYF	TGTGCCAGTAGTATCACAGGAAGCTCCTACGAGCAGTACTTC
NA	NA	TRBJ1-6	TRBV4-1	CASSLVGPGLGSPLHF	TGCGCCAGCAGCCTCGTAGGGCCAGGGTTAGGGTCACCCCTCCACTTT
NA	NA	TRBJ2-5	TRBV7-9	CASSFYPMVQETQYF	TGTGCCAGCAGCTTCTACCCTATGGTCCAAGAGACCCAGTACTTC
NA	TRBD1	TRBJ1-4	TRBV7-9	CASSWGQPSSNEKLFF	TGTGCCAGCAGCTGGGGACAGCCTTCATCTAATGAAAAACTGTTTTTT
NA	NA	TRBJ1-1	TRBV7-9	CASSSYTAGGTEAFF	TGTGCCAGCAGCTCCTACACGGCTGGGGGGACTGAAGCTTTCTTT